This T cell receptor (beta chain) was sequenced during a study of early T cells in non-severe SARS-CoV-2 infection listed by TCRdb under 2021. With respect to the entire study: Bulk RNA from unsorted whole blood was used for TCR sequencing, so alpha and beta chains could not be paired.

Set within a cohort of healthcare workers in London, UK, this nested case-control study involved weekly PCR testing of nasopharyngeal swabs along with blood sampling. Healthcare workers were recruited during the week of the UK lockdown, between 23 and 31 March 2020, and followed weekly for up to roughly 15 weeks. The paper's findings and limits, for the study overall: Matching against VDJdb was skewed toward anti-spike CD8 responses, likely underestimated virus-specific expansions, and missed private and CD4 specificities.

The library was obtained by 5' RACE. Sequencing used a NextSeq 500. The TCR library protocol attached unique molecular identifiers to individual cDNA molecules to correct for sequencing error and PCR bias. Both TCR alpha and beta chains were sequenced, and tight co-correlation was observed between alpha and beta sequence abundances in each sample. Processing in the source paper ran as follows. V gene, J gene and CDR3 annotation of TCR sequences was performed with Decombinator V4. TCRs were defined as expanded if a significant change between any two time points was detected under a Poisson model with p below 0.0001. TCR abundances were normalised to the total number of TCRs sequenced per sample and were expressed as counts per million. TRAV1-2 paired with TRAJ12, TRAJ20 or TRAJ33 defined MAIT TCRs, while TRAV10 paired with TRAJ18 defined iNKT TCRs. A search of VDJdb, accessed on 1 November 2021, was run for TCRs annotated to CMV, EBV and SARS-CoV-2, with TCRs annotated for multiple antigens excluded. TCRdb itself trimmed the public reads at Q25 with fastp, ran MiXCR and retained productive beta chains. When rows share a CDR3 protein, they turn into one entry using the most common DNA and genes. It is TCRdb's table, rather than the study itself, that gives the V and J calls and clone size. The sample table records 69,000 or so distinct CDR3 sequences; 3.5% to 6% of these occur just once. The ten top clones hold 3% to 4% of the sample.

Reading from cysteine to phenylalanine, the CDR3 counts 15 amino acids. Kept here is only the CDR3 DNA, which spans 45 bases and is read in frame from base 1. V and J are truncated by 1 base and 3 bases respectively, leaving an intervening sequence of 13 bases. Reading the germline V gene gives CDR1 MNHNS and CDR2 SASEGT. This clonotype appeared a few times. Its antigen specificity is not known. The record has no base qualities; no much larger clone is one base away. The receptor chain draws on TRBV6-1 and TRBJ2-7; the D gene cannot be named for sure. This sequence originates from an adult who was a healthcare worker with PCR-confirmed SARS-CoV-2 infection or an uninfected control (not recorded which). The donor label of this sample is uncertain. The specimen was whole blood, collected at baseline. The CDR3 protein is CASSEGFYEDYEQYF. The nucleotide sequence reads TGTGCCAGCAGTGAAGGCTTCTACGAGGACTACGAGCAGTACTTC.